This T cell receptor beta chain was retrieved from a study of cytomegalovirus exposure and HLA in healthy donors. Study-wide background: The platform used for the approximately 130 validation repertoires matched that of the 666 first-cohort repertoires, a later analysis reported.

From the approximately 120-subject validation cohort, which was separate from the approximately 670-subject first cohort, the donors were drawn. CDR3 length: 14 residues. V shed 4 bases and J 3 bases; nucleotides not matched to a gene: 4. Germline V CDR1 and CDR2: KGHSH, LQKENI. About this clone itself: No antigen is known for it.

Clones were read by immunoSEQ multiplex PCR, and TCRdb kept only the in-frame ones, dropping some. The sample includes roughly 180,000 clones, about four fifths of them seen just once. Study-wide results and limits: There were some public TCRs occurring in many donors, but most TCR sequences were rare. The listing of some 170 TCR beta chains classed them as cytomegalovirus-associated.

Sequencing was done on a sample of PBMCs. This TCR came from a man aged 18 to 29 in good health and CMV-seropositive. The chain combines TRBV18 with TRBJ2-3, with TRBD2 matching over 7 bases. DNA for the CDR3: TGTGCCAGCTCACGGGAGGGCCAAACAGATACGCAGTATTTT. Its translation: CASSREGQTDTQYF.